The clone carrying this T cell receptor beta chain was counted ten times or more. The target antigen is unknown. The sample comes from a study of T cells in Graves' hyperthyroidism and ophthalmopathy. As for the study in general: The authors collected peripheral blood at initial diagnosis, before any treatment. Whole-study findings and limits: Within blood appeared most thyroid clonotypes that had expanded above 0.001.

There are 14 residues in the CDR3. CDR1 and CDR2 from the germline V gene are MNHEY and SVGAGI. Trimming took 0 bases from V and 1 from J, leaving 6 bases between them. It was RNA transcripts that yielded the amplified TCR beta CDR3 regions. Carried out on the TCR CDR3, a first-round RT-PCR used the HTBI primer set. Each CDR3 protein gets one entry after TCRdb re-called the multiplex PCR reads with MiXCR. The sample has around 500,000 distinct CDR3 sequences, 12% to 15% seen once. The clonotype comes from a woman aged 40 to 50 with Graves' hyperthyroidism. V gene TRBV6-5 combines with J gene TRBJ1-1, with D uncertain. Sequencing was performed on blood. Here the CDR3 reads CASSYSRRNTEAFF. For the CDR3, the DNA is TGTGCCAGCAGTTACTCACGGAGGAACACTGAAGCTTTCTTT.